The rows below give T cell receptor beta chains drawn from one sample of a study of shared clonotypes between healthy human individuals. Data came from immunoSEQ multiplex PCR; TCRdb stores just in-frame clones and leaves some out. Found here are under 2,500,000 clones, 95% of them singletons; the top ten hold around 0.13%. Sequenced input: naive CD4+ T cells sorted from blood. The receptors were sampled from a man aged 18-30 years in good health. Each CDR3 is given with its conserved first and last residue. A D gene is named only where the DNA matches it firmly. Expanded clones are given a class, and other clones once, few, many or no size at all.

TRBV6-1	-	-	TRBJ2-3	CASRQLGEVTDTQYF	TGTGCCAGCAGGCAACTAGGAGAGGTCACAGATACGCAGTATTTT
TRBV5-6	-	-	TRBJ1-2	CASSLLRQEYYGYTF	TGTGCCAGCAGCTTACTTCGACAGGAGTACTATGGCTACACCTTC
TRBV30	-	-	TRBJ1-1	CAKDRAGNTEAFF	TGTGCCAAGGACCGCGCCGGGAACACTGAAGCTTTCTTT
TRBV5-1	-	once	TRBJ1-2	CASSFGGSGYTF	TGCGCCAGCAGCTTTGGGGGCTCGGGCTACACCTTC
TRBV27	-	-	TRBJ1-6	CASSLLGQRHNSPLHF	TGTGCCAGCAGTTTATTGGGACAAAGACACAATTCACCCCTCCACTTT
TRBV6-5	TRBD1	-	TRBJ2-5	CASTQGWKETQYF	TGTGCCAGCACACAGGGGTGGAAAGAGACCCAGTACTTC
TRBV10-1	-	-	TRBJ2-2	CATGGNTGELFF	TGCGCCACCGGGGGTAACACCGGGGAGCTGTTTTTT
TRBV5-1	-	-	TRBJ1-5	CASSLDNSNQPQHF	TGCGCCAGCAGCTTGGACAATTCGAATCAGCCCCAGCATTTT
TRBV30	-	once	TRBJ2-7	CACKQFGQSYEQYF	TGTGCCTGCAAACAATTCGGACAGTCCTACGAGCAGTACTTC
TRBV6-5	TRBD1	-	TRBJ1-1	CASSRGQGAEAFF	TGTGCCAGCAGTCGAGGACAGGGGGCTGAAGCTTTCTTT
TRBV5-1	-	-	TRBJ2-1	CASSLDGGRPNEQFF	TGCGCCAGCAGCTTGGACGGGGGGCGTCCCAATGAGCAGTTCTTC
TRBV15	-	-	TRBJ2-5	CATSRGWQETQYF	TGTGCCACCAGCAGAGGCTGGCAAGAGACCCAGTACTTC
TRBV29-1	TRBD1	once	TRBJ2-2	CSVRGQGQNTGELFF	TGCAGCGTCCGGGGACAGGGACAGAACACCGGGGAGCTGTTTTTT
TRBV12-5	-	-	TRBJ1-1	CASGLGQSYGGAFF	TGTGCTAGTGGTTTGGGACAGTCTTATGGGGGAGCTTTCTTT
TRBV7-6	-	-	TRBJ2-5	CASSFGQGGLETQYF	TGTGCCAGCAGCTTTGGGCAGGGTGGTTTAGAGACCCAGTACTTC
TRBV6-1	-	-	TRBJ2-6	CASSEGSLGANVLTF	TGTGCCAGCAGTGAAGGGAGTCTTGGGGCCAACGTCCTGACTTTC
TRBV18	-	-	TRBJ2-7	CASSVGVGYEQYF	TGTGCCAGCTCAGTGGGAGTGGGATACGAGCAGTACTTC
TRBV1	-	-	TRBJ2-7	CTSSPAGTPKFYEQYF	TGCACCAGCAGCCCGGCCGGGACACCCAAATTCTACGAGCAGTACTTC
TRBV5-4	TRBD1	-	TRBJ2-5	CASSPPGQGPGQETQYF	TGTGCCAGCAGCCCTCCTGGACAGGGCCCGGGTCAAGAGACCCAGTACTTC